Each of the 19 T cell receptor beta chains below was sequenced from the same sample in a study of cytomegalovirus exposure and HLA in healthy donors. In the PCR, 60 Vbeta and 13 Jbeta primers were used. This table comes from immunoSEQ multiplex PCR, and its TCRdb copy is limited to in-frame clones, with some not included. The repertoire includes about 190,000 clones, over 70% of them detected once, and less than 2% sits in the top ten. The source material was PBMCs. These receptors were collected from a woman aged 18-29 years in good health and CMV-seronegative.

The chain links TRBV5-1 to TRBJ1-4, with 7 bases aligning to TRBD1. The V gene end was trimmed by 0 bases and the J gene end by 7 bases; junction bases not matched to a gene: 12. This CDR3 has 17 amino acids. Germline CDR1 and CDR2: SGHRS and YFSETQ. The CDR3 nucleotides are TGCGCCAGCAGCTTGGGGTACAGAGGGGGCGTCGGTGAAAAACTGTTTTTT. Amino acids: CASSLGYRGGVGEKLFF.

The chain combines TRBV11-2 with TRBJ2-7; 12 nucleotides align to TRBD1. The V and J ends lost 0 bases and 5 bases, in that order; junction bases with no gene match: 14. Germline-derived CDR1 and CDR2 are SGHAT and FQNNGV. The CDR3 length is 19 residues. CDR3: CASSLEGGGSGTGGNEQYF. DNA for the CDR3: TGTGCCAGCAGCTTAGAAGGGGGAGGGAGTGGGACAGGGGGCAACGAGCAGTACTTC.

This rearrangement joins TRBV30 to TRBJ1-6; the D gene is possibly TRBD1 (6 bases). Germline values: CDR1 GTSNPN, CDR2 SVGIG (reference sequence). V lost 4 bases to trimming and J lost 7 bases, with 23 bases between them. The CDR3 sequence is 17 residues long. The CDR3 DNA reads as TGTGCCTGGAAAGGGGGGGGGTTAACGGGCGCGAATTCACCCCTCCACTTT. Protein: CAWKGGGLTGANSPLHF.

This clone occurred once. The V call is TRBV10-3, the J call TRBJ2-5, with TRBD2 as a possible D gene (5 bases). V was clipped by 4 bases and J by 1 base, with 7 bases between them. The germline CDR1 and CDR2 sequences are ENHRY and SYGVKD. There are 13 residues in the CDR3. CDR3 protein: CAISAGSQETQYF. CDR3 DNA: TGTGCCATCAGTGCGGGGTCCCAAGAGACCCAGTACTTC.

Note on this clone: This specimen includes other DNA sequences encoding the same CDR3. CDR3: CASSPESYEQYF. CDR3 in DNA: TGTGCCAGCTCACCAGAGTCGTACGAGCAGTACTTC. The chain recombines TRBV18 with TRBJ2-7; D call uncertain. Germline CDR1 reads KGHSH; CDR2 reads LQKENI. Trimming removed 2 bases at V and 4 bases at J, with 6 bases between. This CDR3 is 12 amino acids long.

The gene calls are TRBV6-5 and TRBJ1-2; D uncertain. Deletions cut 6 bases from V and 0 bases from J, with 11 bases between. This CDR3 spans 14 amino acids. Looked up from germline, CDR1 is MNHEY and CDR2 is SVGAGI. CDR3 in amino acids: CASSATFTNYGYTF. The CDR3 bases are TGTGCCAGCAGCGCGACATTTACTAACTATGGCTACACCTTC.

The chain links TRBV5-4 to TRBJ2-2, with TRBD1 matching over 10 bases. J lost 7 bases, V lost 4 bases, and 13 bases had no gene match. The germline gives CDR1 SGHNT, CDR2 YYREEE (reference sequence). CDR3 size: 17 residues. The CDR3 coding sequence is TGTGCCAGCAGCAGCGGACAGGGGGGAGGGTATGGCGGGGAGCTGTTTTTT. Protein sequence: CASSSGQGGGYGGELFF.

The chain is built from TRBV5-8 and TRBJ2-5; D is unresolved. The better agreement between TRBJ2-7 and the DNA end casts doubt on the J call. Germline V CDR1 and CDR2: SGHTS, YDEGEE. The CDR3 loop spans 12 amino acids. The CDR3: CASMGSFYEQYF. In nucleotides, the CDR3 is TGTGCCAGCATGGGCAGCTTCTACGAGCAGTACTTC.

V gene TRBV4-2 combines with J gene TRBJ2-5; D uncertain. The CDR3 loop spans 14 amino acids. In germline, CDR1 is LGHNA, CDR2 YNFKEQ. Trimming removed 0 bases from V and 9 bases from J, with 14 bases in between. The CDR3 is CASSQEARSTAQYF. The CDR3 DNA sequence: TGTGCCAGCAGCCAAGAGGCTAGGAGCACGGCCCAGTACTTC.

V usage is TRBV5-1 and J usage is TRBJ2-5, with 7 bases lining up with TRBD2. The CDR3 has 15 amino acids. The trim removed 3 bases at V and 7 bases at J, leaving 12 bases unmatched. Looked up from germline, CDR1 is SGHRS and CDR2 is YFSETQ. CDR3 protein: CASSSRTSWGGTQYF. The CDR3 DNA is TGCGCCAGCAGCTCGCGGACTAGTTGGGGGGGGACCCAGTACTTC.

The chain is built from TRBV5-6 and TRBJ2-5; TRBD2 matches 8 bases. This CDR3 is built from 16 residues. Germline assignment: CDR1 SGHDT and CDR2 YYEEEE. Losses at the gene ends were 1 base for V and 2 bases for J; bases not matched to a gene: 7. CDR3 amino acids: CASSLYSGSGQETQYF. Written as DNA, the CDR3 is TGTGCCAGCAGCTTGTACAGCGGGAGTGGTCAAGAGACCCAGTACTTC. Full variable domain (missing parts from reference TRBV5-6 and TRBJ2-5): DAGVTQSPTHLIKTRGQQVTLRCSPKSGHDTVSWYQQALGQGPQFIFQYYEEEERQRGNFPDRFSGHQFPNYSSELNVNALLLGDSALYLCASSLYSGSGQETQYFGPGTRLLVL.

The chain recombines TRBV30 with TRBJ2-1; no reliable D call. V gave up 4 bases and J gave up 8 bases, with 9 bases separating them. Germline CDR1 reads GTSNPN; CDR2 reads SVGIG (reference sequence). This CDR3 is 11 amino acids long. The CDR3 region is CAWNEADEQFF. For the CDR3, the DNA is TGTGCCTGGAATGAAGCCGATGAGCAGTTCTTC.

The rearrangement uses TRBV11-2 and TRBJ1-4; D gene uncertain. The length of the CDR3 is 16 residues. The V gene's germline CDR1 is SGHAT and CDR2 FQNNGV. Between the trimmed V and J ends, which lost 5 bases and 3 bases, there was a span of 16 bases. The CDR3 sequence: CASSQVPEVPNEKLFF. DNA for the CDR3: TGTGCCAGCAGCCAGGTCCCGGAGGTGCCTAATGAAAAACTGTTTTTT.

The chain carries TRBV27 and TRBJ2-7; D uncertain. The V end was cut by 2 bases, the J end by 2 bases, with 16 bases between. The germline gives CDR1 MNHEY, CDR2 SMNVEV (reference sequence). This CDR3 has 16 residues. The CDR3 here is CASSLTAGSSTYEQYF. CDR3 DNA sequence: TGTGCCAGCAGTTTAACGGCAGGTTCCAGTACCTACGAGCAGTACTTC.

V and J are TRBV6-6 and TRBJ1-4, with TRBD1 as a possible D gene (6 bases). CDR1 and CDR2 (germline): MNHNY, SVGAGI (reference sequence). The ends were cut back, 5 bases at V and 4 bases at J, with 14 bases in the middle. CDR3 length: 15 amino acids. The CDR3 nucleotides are TGTGCCAGCAGTCCCAGGACAGAACATAATGAAAAACTGTTTTTT. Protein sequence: CASSPRTEHNEKLFF.

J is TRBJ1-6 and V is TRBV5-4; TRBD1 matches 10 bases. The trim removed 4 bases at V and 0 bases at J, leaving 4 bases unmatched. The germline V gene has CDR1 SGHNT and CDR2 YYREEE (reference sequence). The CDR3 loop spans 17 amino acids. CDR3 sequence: CASSPGDRGSYNSPLHF. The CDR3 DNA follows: TGTGCCAGCAGCCCGGGGGACAGGGGCTCCTATAATTCACCCCTCCACTTT.

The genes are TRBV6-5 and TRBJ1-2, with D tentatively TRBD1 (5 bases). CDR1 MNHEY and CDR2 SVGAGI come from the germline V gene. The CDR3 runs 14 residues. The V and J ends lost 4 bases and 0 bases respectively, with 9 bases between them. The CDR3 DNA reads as TGTGCCAGCAGTTCGGGGGGAGCTAACTATGGCTACACCTTC. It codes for CASSSGGANYGYTF.

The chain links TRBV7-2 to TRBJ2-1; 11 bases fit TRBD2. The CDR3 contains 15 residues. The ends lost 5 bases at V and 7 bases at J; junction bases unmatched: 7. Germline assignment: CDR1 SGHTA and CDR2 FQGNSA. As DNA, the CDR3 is TGTGCCAGCAGCCCACACCTAGCGGGAGGTAATGAGCAGTTCTTC. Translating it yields CASSPHLAGGNEQFF.

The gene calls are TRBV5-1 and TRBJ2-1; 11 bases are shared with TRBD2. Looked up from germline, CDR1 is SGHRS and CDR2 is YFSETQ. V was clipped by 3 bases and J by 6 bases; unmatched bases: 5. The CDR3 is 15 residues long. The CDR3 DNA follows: TGCGCCAGCAGCTCCGGGACTAGCGGAGCCAATGAGCAGTTCTTC. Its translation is CASSSGTSGANEQFF.